This T cell receptor (beta chain) was sequenced in a study of shared clonotypes between healthy human individuals. On sorted subsets, replicate PCRs used roughly 190 ng DNA, or 30,000 or so T cell genomes. The data were produced by immunoSEQ multiplex PCR, yet TCRdb's version contains in-frame clones alone and is incomplete. This sample has 850,000 to 1,100,000 clones, with about 80% found just once. Findings and caveats of the study: Despite large depth, sorted-subset datasets appeared incompletely sequenced. The researchers took only blood, and tissue repertoires probably look different.

Details on this clone: Antigen specificity is unknown. The identical CDR3 is also encoded by other nucleotide sequences in the sample.

Germline CDR1 is SGHTA and CDR2 is FQGNSA. This CDR3 is 11 amino acids long. V lost 2 bases, J lost 7 bases, and 3 bases lay in between. This sequence was found in a man aged 18 to 29 in good health. Some clones in this sample may be carry-over from other donors' samples. The sample consisted of memory CD4+ T cells from PBMCs. Subset meaning: CD45RA-negative fraction. The chain uses TRBV7-2 and TRBJ2-4; D remains ambiguous. The DNA for the CDR3 is TGTGCCAGCAGCTTACAGAACATTCAGTACTTC. This codes for CASSLQNIQYF.